The 4 T cell receptor beta chains in this list originate from one sample, sequenced in a study of T cell responses to AZD1222 COVID-19 vaccine. Clones were read by immunoSEQ multiplex PCR, and TCRdb kept only the in-frame ones, dropping some. The sample carries 100,000 to 150,000 clones, approximately 90% recorded once. The starting material was peripheral blood, obtained on day 0 of AZD1222 vaccination. Receptor source: an adult in good health.

The chain is built from TRBV14 and TRBJ1-2; D unclear. The germline V and J ends were trimmed by 6 bases and 3 bases, with 11 bases remaining between them. This CDR3 has 13 amino acids. Germline V gene data show CDR1 as SGHDN and CDR2 as FVKESK. CDR3 sequence (DNA): TGTGCCAGCAGTCCTGTGCGGGACTATGGCTACACCTTC. Translated: CASSPVRDYGYTF.

In this sample, this clone turned up many times. The chain uses TRBV14 and TRBJ2-6, with D unresolved. Trimming pared 4 bases from V and 4 bases from J, leaving 11 bases between. The CDR3 is made up of 15 amino acids. Germline V gene lookup returns CDR1 SGHDN and CDR2 FVKESK. CDR3 sequence reads: CASSPHPLGANVLTF. The CDR3 DNA is TGTGCCAGCAGCCCCCACCCCCTGGGGGCCAACGTCCTGACTTTC.

J is TRBJ2-7 and V is TRBV2; D ambiguous. With 6 bases removed from V and 1 base from J, the gap between germline ends came to 13 bases. Germline assignment: CDR1 SNHLY and CDR2 FYNNEI. The CDR3 has 14 amino acids. The DNA for the CDR3 is TGTGCCAGCAGCGAGGACGGAATATCCTACGAGCAGTACTTC. This sequence encodes CASSEDGISYEQYF.

The chain's CDR3 is CASSRGQSDYNEQFF. CDR3 coding DNA: TGTGCCAGCTCAAGAGGACAGTCAGATTACAATGAGCAGTTCTTC. The V gene is TRBV18, the J gene TRBJ2-1, with a weak D call TRBD1 (6 bases). Per germline, CDR1 KGHSH and CDR2 LQKENI. This CDR3 comprises 15 residues. V lost 5 bases to trimming and J lost 4 bases, with 15 bases between them. The full variable domain, completed using reference TRBV18 and TRBJ2-1, is NAGVMQNPRHLVRRRGQEARLRCSPMKGHSHVYWYRQLPEEGLKFMVYLQKENIIDESGMPKERFSAEFPKEGPSILRIQQVVRGDSAAYFCASSRGQSDYNEQFFGPGTRLTVL.